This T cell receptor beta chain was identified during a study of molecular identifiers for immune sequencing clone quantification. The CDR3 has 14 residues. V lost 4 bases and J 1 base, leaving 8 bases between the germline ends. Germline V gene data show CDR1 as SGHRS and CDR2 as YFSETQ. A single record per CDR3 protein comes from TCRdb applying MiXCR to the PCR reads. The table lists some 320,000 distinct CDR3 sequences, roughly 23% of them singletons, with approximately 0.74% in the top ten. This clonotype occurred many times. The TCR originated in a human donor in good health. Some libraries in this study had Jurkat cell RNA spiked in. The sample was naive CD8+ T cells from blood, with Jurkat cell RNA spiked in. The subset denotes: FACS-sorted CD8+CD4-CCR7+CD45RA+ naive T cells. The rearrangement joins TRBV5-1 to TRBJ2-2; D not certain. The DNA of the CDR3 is TGCGCCAGCAGCAAGGACGGGAACACCGGGGAGCTGTTTTTT. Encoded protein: CASSKDGNTGELFF.